A selection of T cell receptor beta chains follows, all from one sample in a study of T cell repertoires in cytomegalovirus infection. From the reads, TCRdb called clonotypes with MiXCR, one entry per CDR3 protein. The sample shows 300,000 to 400,000 distinct CDR3 sequences, just under 25% of them seen only once. Antigens of these TCRs are unknown. This sample comprised cultured PBMCs, obtained from culture after CMV antigen stimulation. These receptors all stem from a human donor in good health (CMV status not recorded). Some clones in this sample may be carry-over from other donors' samples. CDR3s include the opening cysteine and the closing phenylalanine or tryptophan. The D gene is left open where the match is weak. Size is stated for part of the rows, as once, few or many counts, or as a class when the clone is expanded.

>TRBJ1-1|.|.|TRBV19
CASSSGKETEAFF
TGTGCCAGTAGTTCAGGGAAAGAAACTGAAGCTTTCTTT
>TRBJ2-3|TRBD2|.|TRBV6-2/TRBV6-3
CASSSSAGGPTDTQYF
TGTGCCAGCAGTTCCTCAGCGGGAGGGCCCACAGATACGCAGTATTTT
>TRBJ2-7|.|few|TRBV20-1
CSASPGPPYEQYF
TGCAGTGCTTCACCGGGACCACCCTACGAGCAGTACTTC
>TRBJ2-3|TRBD2|once|TRBV10-3
CAISERLAGGTDTQYF
TGTGCCATCAGTGAGAGGCTAGCGGGAGGGACCGATACGCAGTATTTT
>TRBJ1-2|.|.|TRBV7-9
CASSFEQGLNYGYTF
TGTGCCAGCAGCTTCGAACAGGGATTGAACTATGGCTACACCTTC
>TRBJ2-1|TRBD2|many|TRBV7-2
CASTLSGGAYNEQFF
TGTGCCAGCACCCTTAGCGGGGGAGCCTACAATGAGCAGTTCTTC
>TRBJ1-4|.|few|TRBV12-3/TRBV12-4
CASSPTGRNEKLFF
TGTGCCAGCAGTCCGACAGGCCGTAATGAAAAACTGTTTTTT
>TRBJ2-2|.|many|TRBV28
CASRKQVGNTGELFF
TGTGCCAGCAGAAAACAGGTCGGGAACACCGGGGAGCTGTTTTTT
>TRBJ2-3|.|many|TRBV7-2
CASSLQGSPGDTQYF
TGTGCCAGCAGCTTACAGGGTTCTCCAGGAGATACGCAGTATTTT
>TRBJ1-1|.|.|TRBV7-9
CASSSGRGVAFF
TGTGCCAGCAGCTCCGGACGGGGGGTGGCTTTCTTT
>TRBJ2-2|.|few|TRBV28
CASSFMGGLANTGELFF
TGTGCCAGCAGTTTTATGGGGGGGCTCGCGAACACCGGGGAGCTGTTTTTT
>TRBJ1-1|.|many|TRBV7-8
CASRRTGAKDHTEAFF
TGTGCCAGCAGAAGAACCGGGGCGAAAGACCACACTGAAGCTTTCTTT
>TRBJ2-4|.|many|TRBV7-2
CASSLAAGEGDIQYF
TGTGCCAGCAGCTTAGCGGCTGGAGAGGGAGACATTCAGTACTTC
>TRBJ2-2|TRBD1|many|TRBV7-3
CASSSPGTALSNTGELFF
TGTGCCAGCAGCTCACCCGGGACAGCTTTATCGAACACCGGGGAGCTGTTTTTT
>TRBJ1-4|.|few|TRBV7-2
CASSFTGGGEKLFF
TGTGCCAGCAGCTTCACTGGAGGGGGTGAAAAACTGTTTTTT
>TRBJ2-7|.|many|TRBV7-2
CASSLSPTLSYEQYF
TGTGCCAGCAGTCTGAGCCCGACTCTCTCCTACGAGCAGTACTTC
>TRBJ2-3|TRBD2|.|TRBV7-9
CASSQGLAGVSDTQYF
TGTGCCAGCAGCCAAGGACTAGCGGGAGTGTCAGATACGCAGTATTTT
>TRBJ1-3|.|many|TRBV11-3
CASSFETASSGNTIYF
TGTGCCAGCAGCTTTGAGACCGCGAGCTCTGGAAACACCATATATTTT
>TRBJ2-7|.|.|TRBV9
CASSVEGWDEQYF
TGTGCCAGCAGCGTAGAAGGTTGGGACGAGCAGTACTTC
>TRBJ2-3|TRBD2|.|TRBV5-1
CASSGGLGSSTDTQYF
TGCGCCAGCAGCGGCGGACTAGGCTCTAGCACAGATACGCAGTATTTT
>TRBJ2-7|.|.|TRBV6-5
CASSYRLTYEQYF
TGTGCCAGCAGTTACCGCCTCACCTACGAGCAGTACTTC
>TRBJ2-1|TRBD2|many|TRBV7-2
CASSYRTSGSYNEQFF
TGTGCCAGCAGCTATAGGACTAGCGGCTCCTACAATGAGCAGTTCTTC
>TRBJ2-5|TRBD1|.|TRBV11-1
CASSFRQGVETQYF
TGTGCCAGCAGCTTCCGACAGGGCGTCGAGACCCAGTACTTC
>TRBJ2-4|.|.|TRBV19
CASSIYEDSPSAKNIQYF
TGTGCCAGTAGTATATACGAGGACAGTCCTTCGGCCAAAAACATTCAGTACTTC
>TRBJ2-5|.|few|TRBV7-2
CASSRRGGETQYF
TGTGCCAGCAGCCGCAGGGGAGGGGAGACCCAGTACTTC
>TRBJ1-1|.|.|TRBV5-1
CASSLSGEYTEAFF
TGCGCCAGCAGCTTGTCCGGGGAGTACACTGAAGCTTTCTTT
>TRBJ2-6|TRBD2|once|TRBV19
CASSSPGGSGANVLTF
TGTGCCAGTAGTTCCCCCGGGGGGTCTGGGGCCAACGTCCTGACTTTC
>TRBJ2-3|TRBD2|.|TRBV6-2/TRBV6-3
CASSYSTSGSYTQYF
TGTGCCAGCAGTTACTCGACCAGCGGGAGTTATACGCAGTATTTT
>TRBJ1-1|TRBD1|many|TRBV7-8
CASRPLGQGRTEAFF
TGTGCCAGCAGACCCCTAGGACAGGGAAGAACTGAAGCTTTCTTT
>TRBJ2-7|TRBD1|few|TRBV23-1
CASLTPDRVTYEQYF
TGCGCCAGCCTCACCCCGGACAGGGTTACCTACGAGCAGTACTTC
>TRBJ1-3|TRBD1|few|TRBV6-6
CASRETGFSGNTIYF
TGTGCCAGCAGAGAGACAGGGTTCTCTGGAAACACCATATATTTT
>TRBJ2-2|.|.|TRBV30
CAWRTGLADTGELFF
TGTGCCTGGAGAACAGGGCTAGCGGACACCGGGGAGCTGTTTTTT
>TRBJ2-1|.|many|TRBV7-8
CASSSHRREQFF
TGTGCCAGCAGCTCTCATCGCCGGGAGCAGTTCTTC
>TRBJ1-5|.|.|TRBV12-3/TRBV12-4
CASSSRDGGNQPQHF
TGTGCCAGCAGTTCTAGGGATGGTGGCAATCAGCCCCAGCATTTT
>TRBJ2-2|TRBD2|few|TRBV25-1
CASSGFGGGVTGELFF
TGTGCCAGCAGTGGGTTTGGGGGAGGGGTGACCGGGGAGCTGTTTTTT
>TRBJ2-1|.|few|TRBV19
CASSRNRRDSYNEQFF
TGTGCCAGTAGTAGGAATCGTAGGGACTCGTACAATGAGCAGTTCTTC
>TRBJ1-1|.|.|TRBV12-3/TRBV12-4
CASGGALETEAFF
TGTGCCAGCGGTGGTGCTCTGGAGACTGAAGCTTTCTTT
>TRBJ2-7|TRBD2|many|TRBV7-2
CASRQLAGGYEQYF
TGTGCCAGCAGGCAACTAGCGGGGGGCTACGAGCAGTACTTC
>TRBJ2-5|.|many|TRBV7-6
CASSARAETQYF
TGTGCCAGCAGCGCCCGGGCGGAGACCCAGTACTTC
>TRBJ2-6|TRBD2|few|TRBV6-2/TRBV6-3
CASGTSGTTWANVLTF
TGTGCCAGTGGGACTAGCGGGACGACTTGGGCCAACGTCCTGACTTTC
>TRBJ2-7|TRBD1|few|TRBV4-1
CASSQGTGGTYEQYF
TGCGCCAGCAGCCAGGGGACAGGGGGAACCTACGAGCAGTACTTC
>TRBJ2-2|TRBD1|many|TRBV7-2
CASSSRTGRSGELFF
TGTGCCAGCAGCTCCAGGACAGGGAGAAGCGGGGAGCTGTTTTTT
>TRBJ2-3|TRBD2|few|TRBV6-5
CASSYSTALAGGDTQYF
TGTGCCAGCAGTTACTCCACGGCACTAGCGGGAGGAGATACGCAGTATTTT
>TRBJ2-7|TRBD1|few|TRBV12-3/TRBV12-4
CASSLQGAIYEQYF
TGTGCCAGCAGTTTGCAGGGGGCGATCTACGAGCAGTACTTC
>TRBJ1-1|.|.|TRBV6-5
CASTPTGTPEAFF
TGTGCCAGCACCCCCACCGGGACGCCGGAAGCTTTCTTT
>TRBJ1-5|.|.|TRBV28
CASSLADQPQHF
TGTGCCAGCAGTTTAGCGGATCAGCCCCAGCATTTT
>TRBJ2-1|.|.|TRBV20-1
CSAERWDKYNEQFF
TGCAGTGCCGAAAGATGGGACAAGTACAATGAGCAGTTCTTC
>TRBJ2-5|.|few|TRBV29-1
CSAQPRGETQYF
TGCAGCGCCCAGCCCCGGGGAGAGACCCAGTACTTC
>TRBJ2-3|TRBD2|.|TRBV20-1
CSAWDYLGLDTQYF
TGCAGTGCTTGGGACTACCTCGGGTTGGATACGCAGTATTTT
>TRBJ2-2|.|few|TRBV2
CASTGPTLNTGELFF
TGTGCCAGCACGGGACCTACTCTGAACACCGGGGAGCTGTTTTTT
>TRBJ2-1|TRBD1|few|TRBV4-1
CASSQGTGWGEQFF
TGCGCCAGCAGCCAAGGGACAGGGTGGGGTGAGCAGTTCTTC
>TRBJ2-2|.|few|TRBV2
CASSRIPTGELFF
TGTGCCAGCAGCAGGATCCCCACCGGGGAGCTGTTTTTT
>TRBJ2-3|TRBD1|few|TRBV18
CASSRDRGTGTDTQYF
TGTGCCAGCTCACGGGACAGGGGTACCGGCACAGATACGCAGTATTTT
>TRBJ1-1|.|.|TRBV4-2
CASSHGLNTEAFF
TGTGCCAGCAGCCATGGATTGAACACTGAAGCTTTCTTT
>TRBJ2-3|TRBD2|medium-sized|TRBV7-2
CASSRVGLAPTGTDTQYF
TGTGCCAGCAGCCGGGTGGGACTAGCCCCGACCGGGACAGATACGCAGTATTTT